This T cell receptor beta chain derives from a study of blood T cells in healthy people across ages. Each sample used at least 7 million PBMCs. A sample-barcoded 5' primer and a J-beta primer mix were used in a second PCR of roughly 6 to 11 cycles. MiXCR was run by TCRdb on the 5' RACE reads, yielding one entry per CDR3 protein. The sample yields 800,000 or so distinct CDR3 sequences, 25% seen once. On this clonotype itself: As yet, its antigen is unknown.

Germline CDR1 reads MNHEY; CDR2 reads SVGEGT. V was clipped by 6 bases and J by 5 bases, with 11 bases between them. The CDR3 length is 12 residues. Study results and limitations: Considered underestimates were the diversity estimates obtained from one million T cells. Fewer expanded clones and more diversity marked long-lived versus aged donors.

This sample also appeared in a second study, on T cells of mothers and their children. That source adds: A few mothers and their six children, all healthy Caucasians, donated.

This chain connects TRBV6-2 or TRBV6-3 to TRBJ2-7; D call uncertain. Material: blood. The sequence was obtained from a boy aged 10-17 years in good health. The CDR3, as DNA: TGTGCCAGCAGCAACACCCGGGACGAGCAGTACTTC. Its protein product is CASSNTRDEQYF.